Shown below are 22 T cell receptor beta chains from a single sample sequenced in a study of blood T cells in healthy people across ages. Primed by a sample-barcoded 5' primer and a J-beta primer mix, a second PCR proceeded for about 7 to 11 cycles. TCRdb re-derived calls from the 5' RACE reads in MiXCR, one entry per CDR3 protein. The sample carries 550,000 to 700,000 distinct CDR3 sequences, 27% recorded once. The sample was blood. These receptors originate from a woman in her 70s in good health.

This chain uses TRBV30 with TRBJ1-6, with D perhaps TRBD1 (5 bases). V shed 2 bases and J shed 0 bases, with 23 bases lying between them. Germline V lookup: CDR1 GTSNPN, CDR2 SVGIG (reference sequence). The CDR3 length is 20 residues. Here the CDR3 DNA reads TGTGCCTGGAGTCTTACGGGGCCAGCAACTAGGGGCTCCTATAATTCACCCCTCCACTTT. Translating it yields CAWSLTGPATRGSYNSPLHF.

J is TRBJ2-5 and V is TRBV12-3 or TRBV12-4; the D gene could be TRBD1 or TRBD2 (5 bases each). The CDR3 consists of 14 residues. Trimming cost V 8 bases and J 5 bases, with 18 bases left between them. The CDR3 nucleotides are TGTGCCAGCCATCCGGGACCAGAGTCGGAGACCCAGTACTTC. Translated: CASHPGPESETQYF.

V is TRBV7-2 and J is TRBJ1-5, with a tentative D call TRBD1 (5 bases). Germline V CDR1 and CDR2: SGHTA, FQGNSA. The CDR3 is 14 amino acids. The V end lost 5 bases, the J end lost 4 bases, and 12 bases lay between the germline ends. As DNA, the CDR3 is TGTGCCAGCAGCCAAAGTCGGGGGAATCAGCCCCAGCATTTT. It is translated as CASSQSRGNQPQHF.

The chain is built from TRBV15 and TRBJ2-5, with D perhaps being TRBD1 or TRBD2 (5 bases each). The germline V gene encodes CDR1 LNHNV and CDR2 YYDKDF (reference sequence). Trimming stripped 8 bases from V and 0 bases from J, with 10 bases between. The CDR3 spans 13 residues. The CDR3 DNA reads as TGTGCCACCGGACGGGGCTACCAAGAGACCCAGTACTTC. This sequence encodes CATGRGYQETQYF.

As concerns this clonotype: One base away lies a much larger clone, so this may be a sequencing read error. Given the absence of the conserved phenylalanine or tryptophan at the CDR3 end, a read error is likely. V is TRBV6-5 and J is TRBJ1-2; D is undetermined. Per germline, CDR1 MNHEY and CDR2 SVGAGI. V lost 4 bases, J lost 3 bases, and 15 bases lay in between. The CDR3 extends over 15 amino acids. CDR3 sequence (DNA): TGTGCCAGCAGTTTCTCCGGGATTAGCGACTATGGCTACACCCTC. Residues: CASSFSGISDYGYTL.

The chain combines TRBV29-1 with TRBJ1-2, with a weak D call TRBD1 (6 bases). Germline CDR1 SQVTM, CDR2 ANQGSEA. This CDR3 has 14 residues. Between the trimmed V and J ends, which lost 3 bases and 4 bases, there was a span of 15 bases. The CDR3 DNA is TGCAGCGTTGAGCTTCGGGGGCCTAGCTATGGCTACACCTTC. Residues: CSVELRGPSYGYTF.

The gene calls are TRBV20-1 and TRBJ1-3, with a weak D call TRBD1 (5 bases). This CDR3 has 15 residues. Trimming shortened V by 3 bases and J by 2 bases, and 14 bases separated the two germline ends. The germline V gene encodes CDR1 DFQATT and CDR2 SNEGSKA (reference sequence). For the CDR3, the DNA is TGCAGTGCTAGGGACGCAGGGTCCCCTGGAAACACCATATATTTT. Translating gives CSARDAGSPGNTIYF.

The J gene is TRBJ2-5, the V gene TRBV7-3, with 7 bases fitting TRBD1. The CDR3 totals 14 residues. Unmatched junction bases numbered 7, after V lost 5 bases and J lost 4 bases. The V gene's germline CDR1 is SGHTA and CDR2 FQGTGA. Written as DNA, the CDR3 is TGTGCCAGCAGCATGACAGGGAAGGGAGAGACCCAGTACTTC. Translated, it gives CASSMTGKGETQYF. Full variable domain (rest looked up from reference TRBV7-3 and TRBJ2-5): GAGVSQTPSNKVTEKGKYVELRCDPISGHTALYWYRQSLGQGPEFLIYFQGTGAADDSGLPNDRFFAVRPEGSVSTLKIQRTERGDSAVYLCASSMTGKGETQYFGPGTRLLVL.

The CDR3 spells CASSPSGRSTQYF. DNA for the CDR3: TGTGCCAGCAGCCCCAGTGGGCGCAGTACGCAGTATTTT. The V call is TRBV7-3, the J call TRBJ2-3; D remains unclear. The CDR3 runs to 13 residues. Per germline, CDR1 SGHTA and CDR2 FQGTGA. Trimming removed 5 bases from V and 8 bases from J, with 14 bases in between.

There are a few counts of this clonotype. The chain couples TRBV4-1 to TRBJ2-1; 7 nucleotides agree with TRBD1. This CDR3 is 17 amino acids long. V dropped 0 bases and J dropped 4; count of bases not matched to a gene: 9. Germline lookup yields CDR1 MGHRA and CDR2 YSYEKL. The CDR3 nucleotides are TGCGCCAGCAGCCAAGAACCCGCCACAGGGGTTTACAATGAGCAGTTCTTC. Translated, it gives CASSQEPATGVYNEQFF.

J is TRBJ1-4 and V is TRBV5-1, with D possibly being TRBD1 (5 bases). This CDR3 region has 14 residues. V lost 3 bases, J lost 6 bases, and 12 bases lay in between. Germline-derived CDR1 and CDR2 are SGHRS and YFSETQ. In DNA, the CDR3 is TGCGCCAGCAGCTCTGGACAAATTTATGAAAAACTGTTTTTT. The encoded protein is CASSSGQIYEKLFF.

This clonotype has a handful of counts. The chain couples TRBV7-2 to TRBJ2-5; unclear D gene. V lost 1 base and J lost 1, with 10 bases in between. Looked up from germline, CDR1 is SGHTA and CDR2 is FQGNSA. The CDR3 is made up of 15 amino acids. CDR3 DNA sequence: TGTGCCAGCAGCTTAGTTAGGGCATTCCAAGAGACCCAGTACTTC. This gives the protein CASSLVRAFQETQYF.

This clonotype has just a few counts. Relative to the germline gene, one junction end is altered; a read error may explain this. This chain joins TRBV29-1 and TRBJ2-7; no firm D call. The V gene's germline CDR1 is SQVTM and CDR2 ANQGSEA. This CDR3 spans 11 amino acids. DNA for the CDR3: TGCAGCGTTGGTTCCTCCCACGAGCAGTACTTC. Protein sequence: CSVGSSHEQYF.

This clonotype was seen a few times. V and J are TRBV20-1 and TRBJ2-1; 7 bases agree with TRBD1. CDR3 length: 12 residues. Germline CDR1 and CDR2: DFQATT and SNEGSKA (reference sequence). V trimming: 2 bases; J trimming: 6 bases; junction bases outside the gene matches: 1. In nucleotides, the CDR3 is TGCAGTGCTAGACCAGGGGGCAATGAGCAGTTCTTC. Encoded protein: CSARPGGNEQFF.

This clonotype showed up just a few times. This rearrangement joins TRBV12-3 or TRBV12-4 to TRBJ1-4; TRBD1 matches 8 bases. This CDR3 is built from 12 residues. V shed 7 bases, J shed 12 bases, and the junction held 7 bases outside the gene matches. The chain's CDR3 is CASTPDRDELFF. The CDR3 DNA reads TGTGCCAGCACCCCGGACAGGGATGAACTGTTTTTT.

The chain recombines TRBV12-3 or TRBV12-4 with TRBJ2-5; possibly TRBD2 for D (5 bases). This CDR3 is built from 15 residues. V was pared by 6 bases and J by 4 bases, with 18 bases between. This CDR3 is CASSPGGRRRETQYF. In nucleotides, the CDR3 is TGTGCCAGCAGCCCTGGAGGACGACGACGAGAGACCCAGTACTTC.

Only a few counts were recorded for this clonotype. CDR3 residues: CASSLEGAGFYEQYF. DNA for the CDR3: TGTGCCAGCAGCTTAGAGGGGGCCGGGTTCTACGAGCAGTACTTC. The J gene is TRBJ2-7, the V gene TRBV7-2; TRBD1 matches at 7 bases. The V gene's germline CDR1 is SGHTA and CDR2 FQGNSA. CDR3 size: 15 residues. V was pared by 1 base and J by 3 bases, with 6 bases of the junction left unmatched.

This clonotype was seen a handful of times. One junction end disagrees with the germline gene, perhaps due to a read error. This sequence joins TRBV7-2 and TRBJ2-5; no clear D gene. This CDR3 comprises 13 residues. CDR1 and CDR2 (germline): SGHTA, FQGNSA. The chain's CDR3 is CASSLNHYNEQLF. CDR3 DNA: TGTGCCAGCAGCTTAAACCACTACAATGAGCAGCTCTTC.

The rearrangement links TRBV30 to TRBJ1-1; no definite D call. V lost 3 bases and J 8 bases, leaving 10 bases between the germline ends. Germline V CDR1 and CDR2: GTSNPN, SVGIG (reference sequence). The CDR3 contains 11 residues. The CDR3 loop is CAWSGRTEAFF. DNA for the CDR3: TGTGCCTGGAGCGGACGGACCGAAGCTTTCTTT. Supplemented by reference TRBV30 and TRBJ1-1, the full variable domain reads SQTIHQWPATLVQPVGSPLSLECTVEGTSNPNLYWYRQAAGRGLQLLFYSVGIGQISSEVPQNLSASRPQDRQFILSSKKLLLSDSGFYLCAWSGRTEAFFGQGTRLTVV.

The chain is built from TRBV7-3 and TRBJ2-5; the D call may be TRBD1 or TRBD2 (5 bases each). The DNA end lines up better with TRBJ2-1; the J call may be wrong. Germline V gene data show CDR1 as SGHTA and CDR2 as FQGTGA. The CDR3 length is 14 residues. The DNA for the CDR3 is TGTGCCAGCAGCCCGAGTGGGACCTTCGGTGAGCAGTTCTTC. Amino acids: CASSPSGTFGEQFF.

This clonotype has more than one count but fewer than ten. The chain employs TRBV7-3 and TRBJ1-1; D perhaps matches TRBD1 (5 bases). V lost 5 bases and J 7 bases, leaving 17 bases between the germline ends. Germline loops: CDR1 SGHTA, CDR2 FQGTGA. The CDR3 length is 14 residues. The chain's CDR3 is CASSQKPGAGEAFF. The CDR3 nucleotides read TGTGCCAGCAGCCAAAAACCTGGGGCAGGTGAAGCTTTCTTT.

There are many counts of this clonotype. V gene TRBV3-1 combines with J gene TRBJ2-2; tentatively, D is TRBD2 (6 bases). Germline V gene sequence: CDR1 LGHDT, CDR2 YNNKEL (reference sequence). Trimming took off 7 bases at V and 4 bases at J, with 13 bases between the two ends. There are 14 residues in the CDR3. The CDR3 DNA reads TGTGCCAGCAACATCCTAGCGACCACCGGGGAGCTGTTTTTT. Its translation is CASNILATTGELFF.